Each of the 24 T cell receptor beta chains below was sequenced from the same sample in a study of blood T cell repertoires in COVID-19. Here immunoSEQ multiplex PCR was the method, and the copy in TCRdb shows in-frame clones only, minus some. This table has roughly 120,000 clones, 70% to 85% appearing once. The sample was peripheral blood. These receptors were obtained from a woman in her sixties or seventies with acute or convalescent COVID-19.

The V gene is TRBV7-9, the J gene TRBJ2-5, with 10 bases lining up with TRBD2. Germline lookup yields CDR1 SEHNR and CDR2 FQNEAQ (reference sequence). This CDR3 spans 14 amino acids. V was pared by 3 bases and J by 5 bases, with 3 bases of the junction left unmatched. Written as DNA, the CDR3 is TGTGCCAGCAGCTTTTTGGGACTAGCGGAGACCCAGTACTTC. Translation: CASSFLGLAETQYF. Together with reference TRBV7-9 and TRBJ2-5, the CDR3 gives the full variable domain: DTGVSQNPRHKITKRGQNVTFRCDPISEHNRLYWYRQTLGQGPEFLTYFQNEAQLEKSRLLSDRFSAERPKGSFSTLEIQRTEQGDSAMYLCASSFLGLAETQYFGPGTRLLVL.

The genes are TRBV3-1 (or the pseudogene TRBV3-2) and TRBJ1-1; the D gene is possibly TRBD1 (5 bases). The germline CDR1 and CDR2 sequences are LGHDT and YNNKEL (reference sequence). The CDR3 covers 15 residues. Trimming removed 3 bases at V and 5 bases at J, with 16 bases between. As DNA, the CDR3 is TGTGCCAGCAGCCACGTTGGGCAGGGAGGTACTGAAGCTTTCTTT. Its protein is CASSHVGQGGTEAFF.

This clone showed up just once. V gene TRBV10-3 combines with J gene TRBJ1-2; possibly TRBD1 for D (6 bases). The CDR3 covers 17 residues. Trimming shortened V by 2 bases and J by 4 bases, and 20 bases separated the two germline ends. Germline lookup yields CDR1 ENHRY and CDR2 SYGVKD. CDR3 DNA sequence: TGTGCCATCAGTGAGAACCAGGACAGAGAAGCGATCTATGGCTACACCTTC. Amino acid sequence: CAISENQDREAIYGYTF.

The chain links TRBV11-2 to TRBJ2-1, with D possibly being TRBD2 (5 bases). Germline values: CDR1 SGHAT, CDR2 FQNNGV. The CDR3 spans 14 residues. Trimming shortened V by 3 bases and J by 4 bases, and 10 bases separated the two germline ends. The CDR3 reads CASSFDGLYNEQFF. CDR3 DNA sequence: TGTGCCAGCAGCTTCGACGGACTTTACAATGAGCAGTTCTTC.

The rearrangement uses TRBV7-6 and TRBJ2-5; 9 bases align to TRBD1. The germline V gene has CDR1 SGHVS and CDR2 FNYEAQ. The CDR3 is made up of 15 amino acids. With 8 bases clipped from V and 0 bases from J, the junction kept 7 bases outside the gene matches. The chain's CDR3 is CASRKQGANQETQYF. CDR3 DNA: TGTGCCAGCCGGAAACAGGGGGCCAACCAAGAGACCCAGTACTTC.

This clone was recorded once. The rearrangement joins TRBV2 to TRBJ2-3; unclear D gene. CDR3 length: 13 amino acids. Germline V gene lookup returns CDR1 SNHLY and CDR2 FYNNEI. The V gene lost 10 bases and the J gene lost 1 base, with 12 bases spanning the gap. CDR3 region: CANNLEGTDTQYF. CDR3 coding DNA: TGTGCCAACAACTTAGAGGGCACAGATACGCAGTATTTT. The full variable domain, rest sourced from reference TRBV2 and TRBJ2-3, is EPEVTQTPSHQVTQMGQEVILRCVPISNHLYFYWYRQILGQKVEFLVSFYNNEISEKSEIFDDQFSVERPDGSNFTLKIRSTKLEDSAMYFCANNLEGTDTQYFGPGTRLTVL.

The V call is TRBV23-1, the J call TRBJ2-1; D perhaps matches TRBD2 (6 bases). TRBV23-1 qualifies as an ORF whose function is uncertain. V was clipped by 2 bases and J by 6 bases, with 17 bases between them. The CDR3 consists of 16 residues. For the CDR3, the DNA is TGCGCCAGCAGTCAAAATCGCGGGGTGTTGGTCAATGAGCAGTTCTTC. Translating it yields CASSQNRGVLVNEQFF.

The V and J genes are TRBV3-1 (or the pseudogene TRBV3-2) and TRBJ2-5; tentatively, D is TRBD2 (6 bases). Germline CDR1 is LGHDT and CDR2 is YNNKEL (reference sequence). The CDR3 has 14 residues. Trimming stripped 1 base from V and 5 bases from J, with 11 bases between. The CDR3 nucleotides read TGTGCCAGCAGCCAAGTAGCGGTCCGCGAGACCCAGTACTTC. Protein: CASSQVAVRETQYF.

J is TRBJ2-2 and V is TRBV25-1; 9 nucleotides line up with TRBD1. CDR1 and CDR2 (germline): MGHDK, SYGVNS. V shed 5 bases and J 8 bases; nucleotides not matched to a gene: 12. The length of the CDR3 is 16 residues. The CDR3, as DNA: TGTGCCAGCAGTTCTCCCGGGACAGGGTGGGGTGGGGAGCTGTTTTTT. This encodes CASSSPGTGWGGELFF.

V gene TRBV11-2 combines with J gene TRBJ1-1; weak D call: TRBD1 (6 bases). V lost 3 bases, J lost 8 bases, and 7 bases lay in between. The CDR3 length is 11 residues. CDR1 and CDR2 from the germline V gene are SGHAT and FQNNGV. CDR3 coding DNA: TGTGCCAGCAGCTTCGGACAGGAAGCTTTCTTT. It yields the protein CASSFGQEAFF.

The chain couples TRBV10-3 to TRBJ1-2; TRBD1 matches 7 bases. Germline V gene lookup returns CDR1 ENHRY and CDR2 SYGVKD. The CDR3 length is 14 residues. J lost 2 bases, V lost 5 bases, and 5 bases had no gene match. The CDR3 region is CAISPDRANYGYTF. In nucleotides, the CDR3 is TGTGCCATCAGTCCTGACAGGGCCAACTATGGCTACACCTTC.

This sequence joins TRBV12-3 or TRBV12-4 and TRBJ2-2; D is unresolved. Trimming shortened V by 6 bases and J by 5 bases, and 4 bases separated the two germline ends. CDR3 length equals 11 residues. The DNA for the CDR3 is TGTGCCAGCAGCCAAACCGGGGAGCTGTTTTTT. Translation: CASSQTGELFF.

The rearrangement uses TRBV6-1 and TRBJ2-7; D call uncertain. Trimming shortened V by 3 bases and J by 3 bases, and 6 bases separated the two germline ends. The germline gives CDR1 MNHNS, CDR2 SASEGT. CDR3 length: 12 amino acids. In nucleotides, the CDR3 is TGTGCCAGCAGTGACAACAGCTACGAGCAGTACGTC. It encodes CASSDNSYEQYV.

This clone has only a few counts. The chain is built from TRBV3-1 (or the pseudogene TRBV3-2) and TRBJ2-7, with 9 bases lining up with TRBD1. V lost 4 bases and J lost 0; bases outside the gene matches: 13. The length of the CDR3 is 18 residues. The germline V gene has CDR1 LGHDT and CDR2 YNNKEL (reference sequence). CDR3 nucleotide sequence: TGTGCCAGCAGCCTTTCCGGGACAGGGCCGACGAGCTCCTACGAGCAGTACTTC. Its translation: CASSLSGTGPTSSYEQYF.

The V gene is TRBV6-1, the J gene TRBJ1-2; 9 bases line up with TRBD1. There are 15 residues in the CDR3. Germline CDR1 reads MNHNS; CDR2 reads SASEGT. V shed 0 bases and J 4 bases; nucleotides not matched to a gene: 3. The CDR3 coding sequence is TGTGCCAGCAGTGAAGCGGGACAGGGAGTCTATGGCTACACCTTC. This sequence encodes CASSEAGQGVYGYTF.

The CDR3 nucleotides are TGTGCCAGCAGCTTGGGCGCTAGGGGGACTGAAGCTTTCTTT. It yields the protein CASSLGARGTEAFF. The chain joins TRBV5-4 to TRBJ1-1; D may be TRBD1 (6 bases). Trimming removed 0 bases at V and 5 bases at J, with 11 bases between. Germline CDR1 and CDR2: SGHNT and YYREEE (reference sequence). This CDR3 has 14 amino acids. Combining the CDR3 with reference TRBV5-4 and TRBJ1-1 gives the whole variable domain ETGVTQSPTHLIKTRGQQVTLRCSSQSGHNTVSWYQQALGQGPQFIFQYYREEENGRGNFPPRFSGLQFPNYSSELNVNALELDDSALYLCASSLGARGTEAFFGQGTRLTVV.

This chain joins TRBV5-1 and TRBJ1-1; possible D gene TRBD1, 6 bases. Germline V gene data show CDR1 as SGHRS and CDR2 as YFSETQ. The CDR3 consists of 14 residues. Trimming stripped 3 bases from V and 1 base from J, with 10 bases between. CDR3 bases: TGCGCCAGCAGCTCTTACAGGGCGAACACTGAAGCTTTCTTT. It yields the protein CASSSYRANTEAFF.

This clone occurred a few times. J is TRBJ1-5 and V is TRBV7-4, with 8 bases matching TRBD1. Looked up from germline, CDR1 is SGHVT and CDR2 is SQSDAQ. The J segment lost 4 bases and the V segment lost 5 bases, leaving 4 bases of the junction unmatched. This CDR3 region has 14 residues. CDR3 region: CASSANRGNQPQHF. CDR3 nucleotides: TGTGCCAGCAGCGCCAACAGGGGGAATCAGCCCCAGCATTTT.

J is TRBJ1-6 and V is TRBV9; D is unclear. The germline gives CDR1 SGDLS, CDR2 YYNGEE. V lost 0 bases and J 5 bases, leaving 18 bases between the germline ends. The CDR3 has 18 amino acids. CDR3 nucleotide sequence: TGTGCCAGCAGCGTAGAATTCGCGGGCAGCTCTAATAATTCACCCCTCCACTTT. This encodes CASSVEFAGSSNNSPLHF.

This clone was detected once. The junction departs from germline at one end; a sequencing error may be responsible. V usage is TRBV5-1 and J usage is TRBJ2-5, with 14 bases aligning to TRBD2. Germline V gene sequence: CDR1 SGHRS, CDR2 YFSETQ. The CDR3 totals 15 residues. The CDR3 nucleotides read TGCGCCAGCAGTTTGGGACTAGCGGGGGCAAAGACCCAGTACTTC. It codes for CASSLGLAGAKTQYF.

The chain links TRBV28 to TRBJ2-2; 7 positions agree with TRBD1. In germline, CDR1 is MDHEN, CDR2 SYDVKM. The CDR3 runs to 14 residues. The J segment lost 4 bases and the V segment lost 6 bases, leaving 5 bases of the junction unmatched. CDR3 amino acids: CASSWTGLTGELFF. As DNA, the CDR3 is TGTGCCAGCAGCTGGACAGGACTCACCGGGGAGCTGTTTTTT. The whole variable domain, remainder taken from reference TRBV28 and TRBJ2-2, is DVKVTQSSRYLVKRTGEKVFLECVQDMDHENMFWYRQDPGLGLRLIYFSYDVKMKEKGDIPEGYSVSREKKERFSLILESASTNQTSMYLCASSWTGLTGELFFGEGSRLTVL.

V gene TRBV3-1 (or the pseudogene TRBV3-2) combines with J gene TRBJ2-1, with D possibly being TRBD2 (6 bases). This CDR3 comprises 13 residues. In germline, CDR1 is LGHDT, CDR2 YNNKEL (reference sequence). V was trimmed by 1 base and J by 8 bases, leaving 9 bases between them. The CDR3 spells CASSQGRVDEQFF. The CDR3 coding sequence is TGTGCCAGCAGCCAAGGGAGGGTGGATGAGCAGTTCTTC.

This clone has just one count. The V and J genes are TRBV12-5 and TRBJ1-2, with TRBD1 identical over 9 bases. Germline CDR1 and CDR2: LGHNT and FRNRAP. The CDR3 is 14 amino acids. The J segment lost 4 bases and the V segment lost 5 bases, leaving 5 bases of the junction unmatched. The CDR3 nucleotides are TGTGCTAGTGGTCCCGGGACAGGGATCTATGGCTACACCTTC. This sequence encodes CASGPGTGIYGYTF. Using reference TRBV12-5 and TRBJ1-2 for the parts outside the CDR3, the full variable domain is DARVTQTPRHKVTEMGQEVTMRCQPILGHNTVFWYRQTMMQGLELLAYFRNRAPLDDSGMPKDRFSAEMPDATLATLKIQPSEPRDSAVYFCASGPGTGIYGYTFGSGTRLTVV.

This clone was seen only a few times. The chain couples TRBV18 to TRBJ1-3; D not certain. The germline V gene encodes CDR1 KGHSH and CDR2 LQKENI. The CDR3 covers 14 residues. Trimming removed 6 bases at V and 1 base at J, with 10 bases between. DNA for the CDR3: TGTGCCAGCTCTTCGCGGGATTCTGGAAACACCATATATTTT. Translation gives CASSSRDSGNTIYF.